This T cell receptor beta chain originates from a study of shared clonotypes between healthy human individuals. In the case of this clone: Its matching antigen is unknown.

CDR3 size: 14 residues. CDR1 and CDR2 from the germline V gene are MNHNY and SVGAGI (reference sequence). Unmatched junction bases numbered 6, after V lost 8 bases and J lost 4 bases. This table comes from immunoSEQ multiplex PCR, and its TCRdb copy is limited to in-frame clones, with some not included. Here the sample spans 730,000 or so clones, roughly 70% being singletons. Study-level findings and limits: Researchers sampled only blood; tissue repertoires likely differ.

This TCR came from a woman aged 25 to 39 in good health. The V and J genes are TRBV6-6 and TRBJ2-5, with 11 bases that match TRBD2. The sample consisted of memory CD4+ T cells sorted from blood. Subset given: CD45RA-negative fraction. The CDR3 sequence: CASGTSGRRETQYF. The CDR3 DNA reads TGTGCCAGCGGTACTAGCGGGAGAAGAGAGACCCAGTACTTC.